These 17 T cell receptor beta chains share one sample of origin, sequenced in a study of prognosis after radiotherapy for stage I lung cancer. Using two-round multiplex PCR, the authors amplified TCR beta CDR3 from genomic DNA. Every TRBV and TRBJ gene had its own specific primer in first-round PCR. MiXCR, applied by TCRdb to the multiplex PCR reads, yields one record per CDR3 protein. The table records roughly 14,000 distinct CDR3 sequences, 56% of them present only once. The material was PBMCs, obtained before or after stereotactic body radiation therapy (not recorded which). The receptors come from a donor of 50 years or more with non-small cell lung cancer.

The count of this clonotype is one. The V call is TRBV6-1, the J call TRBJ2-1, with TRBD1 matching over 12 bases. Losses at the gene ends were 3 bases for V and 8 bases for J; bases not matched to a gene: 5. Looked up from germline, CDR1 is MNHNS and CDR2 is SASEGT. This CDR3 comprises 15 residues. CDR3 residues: CASSELGTGGHEQFF. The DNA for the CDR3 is TGTGCCAGCAGTGAGTTAGGGACAGGGGGCCATGAGCAGTTCTTC.

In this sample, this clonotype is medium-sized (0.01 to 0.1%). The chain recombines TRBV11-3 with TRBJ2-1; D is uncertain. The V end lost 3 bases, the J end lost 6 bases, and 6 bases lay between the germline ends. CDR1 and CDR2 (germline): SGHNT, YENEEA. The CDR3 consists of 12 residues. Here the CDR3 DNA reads TGTGCCAGCAGCTTCATTAGCAATGAGCAGTTCTTC. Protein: CASSFISNEQFF.

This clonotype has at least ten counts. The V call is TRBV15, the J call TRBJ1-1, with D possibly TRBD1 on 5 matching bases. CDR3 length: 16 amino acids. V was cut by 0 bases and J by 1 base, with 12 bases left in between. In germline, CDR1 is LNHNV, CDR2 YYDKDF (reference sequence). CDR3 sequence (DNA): TGTGCCACCAGCAGAGATCGGGGCAGGGAGAACACTGAAGCTTTCTTT. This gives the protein CATSRDRGRENTEAFF.

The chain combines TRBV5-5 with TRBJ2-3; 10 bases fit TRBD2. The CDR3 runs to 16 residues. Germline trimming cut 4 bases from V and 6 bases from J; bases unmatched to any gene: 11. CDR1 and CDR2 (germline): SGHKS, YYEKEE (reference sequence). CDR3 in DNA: TGTGCCAGCAGCCCATGGGGAGCGGGAGGGTACGATACGCAGTATTTT. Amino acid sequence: CASSPWGAGGYDTQYF.

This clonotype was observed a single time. This chain's CDR3 is CATSEEGINYGYTF. In DNA form, the CDR3 reads TGTGCCACCAGTGAGGAGGGAATCAACTATGGCTACACCTTC. The V gene is TRBV24-1, the J gene TRBJ1-2; D remains unclear. V shed 4 bases and J shed 2 bases, with 10 bases lying between them. The CDR3 covers 14 residues. Germline CDR1 reads KGHDR; CDR2 reads SFDVKD.

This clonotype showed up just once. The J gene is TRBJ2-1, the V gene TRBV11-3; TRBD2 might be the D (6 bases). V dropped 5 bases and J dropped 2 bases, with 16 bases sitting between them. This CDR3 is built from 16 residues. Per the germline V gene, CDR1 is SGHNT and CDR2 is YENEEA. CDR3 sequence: CASSPWDSGTYNEQFF. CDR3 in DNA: TGTGCCAGCAGCCCATGGGATAGCGGAACCTACAATGAGCAGTTCTTC.

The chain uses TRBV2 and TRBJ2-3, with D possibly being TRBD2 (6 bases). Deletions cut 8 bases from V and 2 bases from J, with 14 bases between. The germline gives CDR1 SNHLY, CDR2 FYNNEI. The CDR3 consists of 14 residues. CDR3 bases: TGTGCCAGCCGGGACTCATCCCCCACAGATACGCAGTATTTT. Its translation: CASRDSSPTDTQYF. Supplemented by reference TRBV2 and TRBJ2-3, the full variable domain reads EPEVTQTPSHQVTQMGQEVILRCVPISNHLYFYWYRQILGQKVEFLVSFYNNEISEKSEIFDDQFSVERPDGSNFTLKIRSTKLEDSAMYFCASRDSSPTDTQYFGPGTRLTVL.

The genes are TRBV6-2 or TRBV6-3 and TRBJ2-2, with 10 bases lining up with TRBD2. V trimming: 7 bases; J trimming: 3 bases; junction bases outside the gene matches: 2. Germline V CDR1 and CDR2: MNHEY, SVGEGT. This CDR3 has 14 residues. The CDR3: CASILAGYTGELFF. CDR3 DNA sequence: TGTGCCAGCATACTAGCGGGATACACCGGGGAGCTGTTTTTT.

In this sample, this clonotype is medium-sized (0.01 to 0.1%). CDR3 sequence: CASGRQGGSYEQYF. In DNA form, the CDR3 reads TGTGCCAGCGGCAGACAGGGGGGCTCCTACGAGCAGTACTTC. This sequence joins TRBV6-1 and TRBJ2-7; 9 positions agree with TRBD1. The V gene's germline CDR1 is MNHNS and CDR2 SASEGT. The CDR3 extends over 14 amino acids. V lost 8 bases to trimming and J lost 0 bases; unmatched junction nucleotides: 5.

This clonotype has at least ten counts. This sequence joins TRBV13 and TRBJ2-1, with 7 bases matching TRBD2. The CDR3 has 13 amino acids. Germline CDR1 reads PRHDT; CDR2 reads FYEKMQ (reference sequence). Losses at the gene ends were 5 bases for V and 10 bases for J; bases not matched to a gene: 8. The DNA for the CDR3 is TGTGCCAGCAGCCCAACTAGCGCGGAGGAGCAGTTCTTC. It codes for CASSPTSAEEQFF.

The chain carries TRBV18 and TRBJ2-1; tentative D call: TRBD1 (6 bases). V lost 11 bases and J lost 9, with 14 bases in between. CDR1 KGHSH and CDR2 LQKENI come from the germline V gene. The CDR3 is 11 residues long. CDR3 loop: CAASQGPEQFF. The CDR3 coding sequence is TGTGCCGCTTCCCAGGGGCCTGAGCAGTTCTTC.

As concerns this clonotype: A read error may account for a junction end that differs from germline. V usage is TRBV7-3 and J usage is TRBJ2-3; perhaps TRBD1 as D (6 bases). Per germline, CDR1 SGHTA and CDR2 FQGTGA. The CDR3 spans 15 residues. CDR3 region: CASSLNQGTTDTKYF. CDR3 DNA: TGTGCCAGCAGCTTAAACCAGGGGACCACAGATACGAAGTATTTT.

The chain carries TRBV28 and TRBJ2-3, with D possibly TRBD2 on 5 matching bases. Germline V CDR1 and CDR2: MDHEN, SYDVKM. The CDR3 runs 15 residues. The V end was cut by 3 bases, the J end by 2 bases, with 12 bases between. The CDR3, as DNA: TGTGCCAGCAGTTTGCCTTCGGGGATCACAGATACGCAGTATTTT. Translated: CASSLPSGITDTQYF.

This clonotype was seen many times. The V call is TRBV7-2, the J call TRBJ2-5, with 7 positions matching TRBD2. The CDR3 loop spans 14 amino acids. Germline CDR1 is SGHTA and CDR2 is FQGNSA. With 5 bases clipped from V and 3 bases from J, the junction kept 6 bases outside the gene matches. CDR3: CASSQTSRKETQYF. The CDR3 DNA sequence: TGTGCCAGCAGCCAGACTAGCAGAAAAGAGACCCAGTACTTC.

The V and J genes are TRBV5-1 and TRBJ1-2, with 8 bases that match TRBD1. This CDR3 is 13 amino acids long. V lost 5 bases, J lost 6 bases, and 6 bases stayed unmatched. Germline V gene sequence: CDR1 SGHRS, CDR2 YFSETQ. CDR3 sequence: CASRRDRTDGYTF. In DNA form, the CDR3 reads TGCGCCAGCAGAAGGGACAGGACGGATGGCTACACCTTC.

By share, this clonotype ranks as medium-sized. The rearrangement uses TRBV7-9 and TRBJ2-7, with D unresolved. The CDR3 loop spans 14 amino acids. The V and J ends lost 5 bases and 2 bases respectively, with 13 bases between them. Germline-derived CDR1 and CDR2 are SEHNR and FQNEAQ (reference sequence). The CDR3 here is CASSLPGHPYEQYF. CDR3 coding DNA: TGTGCCAGCAGCCTCCCGGGCCACCCCTACGAGCAGTACTTC.

The CDR3 here is CASSLRIRGSPLHF. DNA of the CDR3: TGTGCCAGCAGTTTACGTATACGAGGATCACCCCTCCACTTT. The chain recombines TRBV27 with TRBJ1-6; no firm D call. This CDR3 has 14 amino acids. The germline V and J ends were trimmed by 2 bases and 10 bases, with 12 bases remaining between them. Germline V lookup: CDR1 MNHEY, CDR2 SMNVEV (reference sequence).